These 12 T cell receptor beta chains were sequenced from one sample in a study of patients and donors after allogeneic stem cell transplantation (dated by TCRdb to 2020 to 2021). Library preparation employed RT-PCR. These reads were obtained on a NextSeq 550. TCRdb itself trimmed the public reads at Q25 with fastp, ran MiXCR and retained productive beta chains. CDR3 protein sequences are deduplicated, and each keeps its most common genes and DNA. The sample profile shows roughly 230,000 distinct CDR3 sequences; 14% of them were found once. The ten largest make up approximately 10% of the sample. Sequences were obtained from blood, either unsorted or a sorted T cell fraction (not recorded which). The receptors originated from a human donor who was either an allogeneic HSCT recipient or a stem cell or donor lymphocyte infusion donor (not recorded which). It is not recorded whose cells these are; they may come from a transplant donor.

This sequence joins TRBV6-1 and TRBJ2-7; D gene uncertain. V lost 3 bases and J lost 2, with 8 bases in between. CDR1 and CDR2 (germline): MNHNS, SASEGT. This CDR3 is built from 13 residues. In DNA form, the CDR3 reads TGTGCCAGCAGTGACCTGGTTACCTACGAGCAGTACTTC. It codes for CASSDLVTYEQYF.

As to this clonotype: No conserved phenylalanine or tryptophan ends this CDR3, so it is likely a read error. The rearrangement joins TRBV5-5 to TRBJ1-2; D gene uncertain. Germline V lookup: CDR1 SGHKS, CDR2 YYEKEE (reference sequence). V dropped 0 bases and J dropped 3 bases, with 9 bases sitting between them. The CDR3 sequence is 14 residues long. The CDR3 DNA reads as TGTGCCAGCAGCTTGGTAGTCAGAGACTATGGCTACACCCTC. This encodes CASSLVVRDYGYTL.

This clonotype was picked up a small number of times. The V gene is TRBV20-1, the J gene TRBJ2-5; TRBD2 matches at 11 bases. CDR1 and CDR2 (germline): DFQATT, SNEGSKA (reference sequence). The CDR3 has 15 residues. Trimming at V came to 3 bases and at J to 2 bases, leaving 5 bases not matched to a gene. CDR3 coding DNA: TGCAGTGCTAGGCCGGGACTAGCGGATCAAGAGACCCAGTACTTC. Its protein product is CSARPGLADQETQYF.

The rearrangement joins TRBV30 to TRBJ2-2, with 15 bases fitting TRBD2. The CDR3 covers 16 residues. With 2 bases clipped from V and 4 bases from J, the junction kept 2 bases outside the gene matches. CDR1 is GTSNPN and CDR2 is SVGIG in the germline V gene (reference sequence). CDR3 nucleotide sequence: TGTGCCTGGAGTAGGACTAGCGGGAGGGCCACCGGGGAGCTGTTTTTT. Encoded protein: CAWSRTSGRATGELFF.

The CDR3 DNA follows: TGCAGTGCTAGAATGCCGGGGTTCTACGAGCAGTACTTC. It encodes CSARMPGFYEQYF. The chain carries TRBV20-1 and TRBJ2-7; TRBD2 might be the D (5 bases). Trimming took 2 bases from V and 3 from J, leaving 11 bases between them. The CDR3 length is 13 residues. CDR1 and CDR2 from the germline V gene are DFQATT and SNEGSKA (reference sequence).

This clonotype was picked up many times. The V gene is TRBV29-1, the J gene TRBJ2-7; 9 positions match TRBD2. V was pared by 5 bases and J by 2 bases, with 4 bases of the junction left unmatched. CDR3 length: 13 amino acids. CDR1 and CDR2 (germline): SQVTM, ANQGSEA. CDR3 in amino acids: CSVPGTSPYEQYF. The CDR3 nucleotides are TGCAGCGTTCCCGGGACTAGCCCCTACGAGCAGTACTTC.

The J gene is TRBJ2-1, the V gene TRBV20-1; the D gene is possibly TRBD1 (6 bases). Germline CDR1 is DFQATT and CDR2 is SNEGSKA (reference sequence). V lost 5 bases and J lost 0, with 11 bases in between. This CDR3 has 14 residues. CDR3 protein: CSAGRDTSYNEQFF. Here the CDR3 DNA reads TGCAGTGCTGGTCGGGACACCTCCTACAATGAGCAGTTCTTC.

The rearrangement joins TRBV2 to TRBJ2-3, with D possibly matching TRBD2 (6 bases). There are 13 residues in the CDR3. V lost 3 bases and J lost 7, with 11 bases in between. From germline, CDR1 is SNHLY and CDR2 FYNNEI. The CDR3 spells CASSDGSRNTQYF. CDR3 coding DNA: TGTGCCAGCAGTGACGGGAGCAGGAATACGCAGTATTTT.

In this sample, this clonotype turned up many times. V usage is TRBV7-2 and J usage is TRBJ2-7; D possibly matches TRBD1 or TRBD2 (5 bases each). Trimming cost V 5 bases and J 5 bases, with 10 bases left between them. Germline V lookup: CDR1 SGHTA, CDR2 FQGNSA. This CDR3 spans 12 amino acids. The CDR3, as DNA: TGTGCCAGCAGCAAGGGGACGGACGAGCAGTACTTC. It encodes CASSKGTDEQYF.

Ten or more counts support this clonotype. The chain couples TRBV20-1 to TRBJ2-1; D may match TRBD1 or TRBD2 (6 bases each). This CDR3 spans 15 amino acids. The germline V gene encodes CDR1 DFQATT and CDR2 SNEGSKA (reference sequence). V dropped 5 bases and J dropped 0 bases, with 14 bases sitting between them. This CDR3 is CSAPGATSSYNEQFF. CDR3 DNA: TGCAGTGCTCCGGGGGCGACAAGCTCCTACAATGAGCAGTTCTTC.

The chain joins TRBV6-2 or TRBV6-3 to TRBJ2-7, with TRBD1 as a possible D gene (6 bases). CDR1 is MNHEY and CDR2 is SVGEGT in the germline V gene. CDR3 size: 14 residues. Trimming took off 6 bases at V and 2 bases at J, with 14 bases between the two ends. The CDR3 DNA reads as TGTGCCAGCAGAGCCGGGACACCTACCTACGAGCAGTACTTC. Its protein product is CASRAGTPTYEQYF.

V usage is TRBV4-1 and J usage is TRBJ2-1; a possible D gene is TRBD1 (6 bases). Germline V gene lookup returns CDR1 MGHRA and CDR2 YSYEKL. V shed 0 bases and J shed 10 bases, with 19 bases lying between them. CDR3 size: 16 residues. CDR3 bases: TGCGCCAGCAGCCAAGACGGGGCGGATCCCCAGGGGGAGCAGTTCTTC. It is translated as CASSQDGADPQGEQFF.